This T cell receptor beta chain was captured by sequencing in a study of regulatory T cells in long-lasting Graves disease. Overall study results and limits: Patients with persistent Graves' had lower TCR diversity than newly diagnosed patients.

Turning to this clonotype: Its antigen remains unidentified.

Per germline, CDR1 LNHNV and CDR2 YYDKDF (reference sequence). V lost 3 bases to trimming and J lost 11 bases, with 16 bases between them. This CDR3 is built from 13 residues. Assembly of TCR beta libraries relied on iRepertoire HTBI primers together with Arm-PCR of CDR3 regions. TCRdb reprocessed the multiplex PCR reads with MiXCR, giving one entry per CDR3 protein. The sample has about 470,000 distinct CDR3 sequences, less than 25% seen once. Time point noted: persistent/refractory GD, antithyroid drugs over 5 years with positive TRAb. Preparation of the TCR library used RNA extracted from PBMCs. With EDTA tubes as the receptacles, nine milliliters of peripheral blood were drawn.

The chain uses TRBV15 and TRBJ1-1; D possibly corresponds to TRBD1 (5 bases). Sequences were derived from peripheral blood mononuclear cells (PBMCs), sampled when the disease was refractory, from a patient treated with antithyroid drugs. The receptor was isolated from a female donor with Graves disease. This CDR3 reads CATSRSNGGVAFF. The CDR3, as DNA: TGTGCCACCAGCAGGAGCAATGGGGGGGTGGCTTTCTTT.